The 24 T cell receptor beta chains reported below all come from one sample, sequenced in a study of cytomegalovirus exposure and HLA in healthy donors. The PCR had 60 Vbeta and 13 Jbeta primers. The protocol was immunoSEQ multiplex PCR, while the TCRdb copy is restricted to in-frame clones and leaves out a portion. Among 100,000 to 150,000 clones, more than 70% were seen once, and the ten largest hold less than 5%. Source material: PBMCs. All receptors come from a man aged 25 to 45 in good health and CMV-seronegative.

This chain links TRBV18 with TRBJ1-1, with no clear D. Germline values: CDR1 KGHSH, CDR2 LQKENI. This CDR3 contains 14 residues. V shed 4 bases and J shed 1 base, with 10 bases lying between them. The CDR3 DNA follows: TGTGCCAGCTCACTCCCGGGAACGAACACTGAAGCTTTCTTT. Its protein is CASSLPGTNTEAFF.

V is TRBV7-2 and J is TRBJ2-5; 10 bases line up with TRBD1. Germline loops: CDR1 SGHTA, CDR2 FQGNSA. After removal of 5 bases from V and 5 bases from J, the junction contained 2 bases not matched to a gene. This CDR3 is 13 amino acids long. The CDR3 sequence is CASSRGQGETQYF. CDR3 nucleotides: TGTGCCAGCAGCCGGGGACAGGGGGAGACCCAGTACTTC.

This clone was found once. V is TRBV5-6 and J is TRBJ2-5, with TRBD2 matching 9 bases. The CDR3 is 15 amino acids. Looked up from germline, CDR1 is SGHDT and CDR2 is YYEEEE. The V and J ends lost 1 base and 5 bases, in that order; junction bases with no gene match: 6. The CDR3 region is CASSLTGLAVETQYF. The CDR3 DNA follows: TGTGCCAGCAGCTTGACGGGACTAGCAGTGGAGACCCAGTACTTC.

This clone was counted between two and nine times. The chain joins TRBV11-3 to TRBJ2-3, with 9 bases lining up with TRBD2. The CDR3 length is 17 residues. Trimming cost V 2 bases and J 6 bases; bases outside gene matches: 12. Germline V gives CDR1 SGHNT, CDR2 YENEEA. The CDR3 here is CASSLMIAGAGGDTQYF. The CDR3, as DNA: TGTGCCAGCAGCTTAATGATAGCGGGGGCCGGAGGGGATACGCAGTATTTT.

This chain uses TRBV27 with TRBJ2-1, with 7 bases matching TRBD2. Germline V gene data show CDR1 as MNHEY and CDR2 as SMNVEV (reference sequence). CDR3 length equals 13 residues. J lost 5 bases, V lost 4 bases, and 2 bases had no gene match. CDR3 region: CASSWTRNNEQFF. The DNA of the CDR3 is TGTGCCAGCAGTTGGACTAGGAACAATGAGCAGTTCTTC.

This clone appeared a few times. V usage is TRBV30 and J usage is TRBJ1-1; D not certain. This CDR3 has 13 amino acids. Trimming cost V 0 bases and J 2 bases, with 7 bases left between them. Germline CDR1 reads GTSNPN; CDR2 reads SVGIG (reference sequence). CDR3: CAWSVSSNTEAFF. The CDR3 DNA sequence: TGTGCCTGGAGTGTAAGCTCTAACACTGAAGCTTTCTTT.

This chain links TRBV5-6 with TRBJ1-1; TRBD1 is a possible D gene (5 bases). V was pared by 6 bases and J by 11 bases, with 20 bases between. The length of the CDR3 is 13 residues. Germline CDR1 SGHDT, CDR2 YYEEEE. As DNA, the CDR3 is TGTGCCAGCACCCCCGCGGGGAGCGGGGGGGCTTTCTTT. Protein: CASTPAGSGGAFF.

V gene TRBV4-2 combines with J gene TRBJ2-7, with a weak D call TRBD1 (5 bases). The CDR3 runs to 15 residues. The germline V gene encodes CDR1 LGHNA and CDR2 YNFKEQ. Trimming removed 0 bases from V and 3 bases from J, with 12 bases in between. The CDR3 DNA is TGTGCCAGCAGCCAAGATGGGGCCGGGCTCTACGAGCAGTACTTC. Translating gives CASSQDGAGLYEQYF.

The gene calls are TRBV5-6 and TRBJ2-3, with D perhaps TRBD2 (6 bases). Germline loops: CDR1 SGHDT, CDR2 YYEEEE. CDR3 size: 16 residues. V was cut by 2 bases and J by 4 bases, with 17 bases left in between. CDR3: CASSFILAGPADTQYF. The DNA for the CDR3 is TGTGCCAGCAGCTTCATACTAGCAGGTCCCGCAGATACGCAGTATTTT.

The V and J genes are TRBV2 and TRBJ1-2; 8 bases line up with TRBD1. This CDR3 has 16 residues. Germline V gene data show CDR1 as SNHLY and CDR2 as FYNNEI. Unmatched junction bases numbered 8, after V lost 4 bases and J lost 1 base. The CDR3 DNA follows: TGTGCCAGCAGTGGCCAGACAGGGGACCATAACTATGGCTACACCTTC. Its protein is CASSGQTGDHNYGYTF.

The genes are TRBV5-1 and TRBJ1-1; TRBD1 matches 7 bases. Trimming removed 2 bases from V and 1 base from J; junction bases left unmatched: 2. CDR1 is SGHRS, CDR2 YFSETQ, per germline. This CDR3 has 14 amino acids. The CDR3 here is CASSLQGRNTEAFF. DNA for the CDR3: TGCGCCAGCAGCTTACAGGGGCGGAACACTGAAGCTTTCTTT.

This clone was seen only once. The CDR3 region is CASSLAGQGRHYGYTF. CDR3 bases: TGTGCCAGCAGCTTAGCCGGACAGGGAAGGCACTATGGCTACACCTTC. This chain joins TRBV7-9 and TRBJ1-2; the match to TRBD1 covers 8 bases. Per germline, CDR1 SEHNR and CDR2 FQNEAQ (reference sequence). The CDR3 is made up of 16 amino acids. With V trimmed by 0 bases and J by 3 bases, 6 bases remained unmatched.

In regard to this clone: A read error may produce the germline difference seen at one junction end. J is TRBJ2-1 and V is TRBV7-9; 10 bases fit TRBD2. Germline lookup yields CDR1 SEHNR and CDR2 FQNEAQ (reference sequence). The CDR3 has 16 amino acids. CDR3 amino acids: CSSSFPGLANYNEQFF. DNA for the CDR3: TGTTCCAGCAGTTTTCCGGGACTAGCGAACTACAATGAGCAGTTCTTC.

This clone was recorded only once. V and J are TRBV4-1 and TRBJ2-3, with TRBD1 identical over 10 bases. The CDR3 spans 18 residues. With 4 bases clipped from V and 3 bases from J, the junction kept 13 bases outside the gene matches. Germline-derived CDR1 and CDR2 are MGHRA and YSYEKL. CDR3 DNA: TGCGCCAGCAGCCCCGGGAGCGGGACAGGGGTTCTTACAGATACGCAGTATTTT. Amino acids: CASSPGSGTGVLTDTQYF.

The chain has TRBV4-1 and TRBJ1-5; D unresolved. The CDR3 extends over 14 amino acids. V lost 3 bases to trimming and J lost 0 bases, with 6 bases between them. The germline CDR1 and CDR2 sequences are MGHRA and YSYEKL. CDR3 sequence reads: CASSQRNSNQPQHF. In DNA form, the CDR3 reads TGCGCCAGCAGCCAGAGAAATAGCAATCAGCCCCAGCATTTT.

The rearrangement uses TRBV4-1 and TRBJ2-7, with 7 positions matching TRBD1. The CDR3 covers 15 residues. Per germline, CDR1 MGHRA and CDR2 YSYEKL. Losses at the gene ends were 3 bases for V and 3 bases for J; bases not matched to a gene: 8. CDR3 loop: CASSQPGQGDYEQYF. CDR3 DNA sequence: TGCGCCAGCAGCCAGCCTGGTCAGGGGGACTACGAGCAGTACTTC.

This clone was seen a handful of times. The germline gene is not matched at one end of the junction; a read error may be the cause. The V and J genes are TRBV7-9 and TRBJ2-2, with 8 bases aligning to TRBD1. The germline gives CDR1 SEHNR, CDR2 FQNEAQ (reference sequence). The CDR3 is 15 residues long. The CDR3 region is CSSSLWAGGPGELFF. CDR3 DNA sequence: TGTTCCAGCAGCTTATGGGCAGGGGGCCCCGGGGAGCTGTTTTTT. The whole variable domain, filled in from reference TRBV7-9 and TRBJ2-2, reads DTGVSQNPRHKITKRGQNVTFRCDPISEHNRLYWYRQTLGQGPEFLTYFQNEAQLEKSRLLSDRFSAERPKGSFSTLEIQRTEQGDSAMYLCSSSLWAGGPGELFFGEGSRLTVL.

This clone turned up a few times. The chain links TRBV28 to TRBJ1-5; tentatively, D is TRBD1 (5 bases). The CDR3 contains 14 residues. V dropped 3 bases and J dropped 4 bases, with 10 bases sitting between them. The germline gives CDR1 MDHEN, CDR2 SYDVKM. Here the CDR3 DNA reads TGTGCCAGCAGTTTCCCGGGGGAGAATCAGCCCCAGCATTTT. This codes for CASSFPGENQPQHF.

Notes on this clone: Germline is not matched at one junction end, which may reflect a read error. The J gene is TRBJ1-1, the V gene TRBV2; TRBD1 matches 7 bases. The germline gives CDR1 SNHLY, CDR2 FYNNEI. This CDR3 contains 14 residues. CDR3 coding DNA: TGTGCCAGCAGGGAAGCAGGGGGTGACACTGAAGCTTTCTTT. Amino acid sequence: CASREAGGDTEAFF.

The rearrangement joins TRBV28 to TRBJ2-5, with D possibly being TRBD1 (6 bases). Trimming removed 5 bases from V and 4 bases from J, with 14 bases in between. The CDR3 runs to 14 residues. The germline gives CDR1 MDHEN, CDR2 SYDVKM. This chain's CDR3 is CASSPADSPETQYF. CDR3 coding DNA: TGTGCCAGCAGTCCCGCGGACAGTCCAGAGACCCAGTACTTC.

The V call is TRBV7-9, the J call TRBJ2-5, with D perhaps matching TRBD1 (6 bases). The CDR3 spans 14 residues. CDR1 and CDR2 from the germline V gene are SEHNR and FQNEAQ (reference sequence). Deletions cut 5 bases from V and 4 bases from J, with 14 bases between. CDR3 DNA: TGTGCCAGCAGCGAAAGGGGGTTGGCAGAGACCCAGTACTTC. It translates to CASSERGLAETQYF.

This clone came up a few times. The rearrangement links TRBV23-1 to TRBJ2-7; 9 bases line up with TRBD1. TRBV23-1 is an ORF, with its function uncertain. This CDR3 is built from 17 residues. V lost 6 bases, J lost 2 bases, and 14 bases stayed unmatched. The DNA for the CDR3 is TGCGCCAGCAGGCTCCGCTTTGGACAGGGGCGACCCTACGAGCAGTACTTC. Translated: CASRLRFGQGRPYEQYF.

This sequence joins TRBV19 and TRBJ2-6; D ambiguous. This CDR3 comprises 16 residues. Trimming took off 1 base at V and 0 bases at J, with 7 bases between the two ends. Germline CDR1 is LNHDA and CDR2 is SQIVND (reference sequence). The CDR3 region is CASSIGPGSGANVLTF. The CDR3 DNA reads as TGTGCCAGTAGTATAGGTCCCGGCTCTGGGGCCAACGTCCTGACTTTC.

This clone has just a few counts. The rearrangement joins TRBV5-1 to TRBJ2-2; D is possibly TRBD1 (5 bases). CDR3 length equals 14 residues. Trimming cost V 0 bases and J 5 bases, with 8 bases left between them. CDR1 and CDR2 (germline): SGHRS, YFSETQ. CDR3 sequence reads: CASSLEQGTGELFF. CDR3 nucleotides: TGCGCCAGCAGCTTGGAGCAGGGAACCGGGGAGCTGTTTTTT.